The next 32 T cell receptor beta chains were all read from a single sample in a study of spatial heterogeneity in lung cancer. The sample's time point: sample taken at primary tumor resection. Tumor, nontumor lung or frozen PBMC supplied whole RNA, sequenced without sorting. TCRdb re-called the 5' RACE reads with MiXCR, one entry per CDR3 protein. The sample shows roughly 48,000 distinct CDR3 sequences, 10% to 15% of them seen only once. Sequencing was performed on PBMCs, taken at surgery. The source of these receptors is a female donor with early-stage non-small cell lung cancer.

This clonotype was detected many times. The chain couples TRBV7-9 to TRBJ1-1; D is ambiguous. CDR3 size: 15 residues. The V and J ends lost 0 bases and 2 bases respectively, with 10 bases between them. Germline CDR1 is SEHNR and CDR2 is FQNEAQ (reference sequence). CDR3 coding DNA: TGTGCCAGCAGCTTAGCCCCGGGCCGTAACACTGAAGCTTTCTTT. Encoded protein: CASSLAPGRNTEAFF.

The genes are TRBV7-9 and TRBJ1-3, with D tentatively TRBD1 (5 bases). Trimming removed 8 bases at V and 4 bases at J, with 15 bases between. The CDR3 totals 14 residues. Germline V gives CDR1 SEHNR, CDR2 FQNEAQ (reference sequence). The CDR3 bases are TGTGCCAGCCAGCCCCCGGACACGGGAAACACCATATATTTT. This codes for CASQPPDTGNTIYF.

The chain carries TRBV5-1 and TRBJ1-1; possible D gene TRBD1, 6 bases. CDR3 length: 16 amino acids. Deletions cut 4 bases from V and 0 bases from J, with 16 bases between. The germline V gene encodes CDR1 SGHRS and CDR2 YFSETQ. For the CDR3, the DNA is TGCGCCAGCAGCGGGGGGCAGACTACCTTGAACACTGAAGCTTTCTTT. This sequence encodes CASSGGQTTLNTEAFF.

This clonotype was seen more than once but under ten times. This rearrangement joins TRBV2 to TRBJ2-3; D is perhaps TRBD2 (5 bases). The germline gives CDR1 SNHLY, CDR2 FYNNEI. This CDR3 region has 15 residues. The ends were cut back, 2 bases at V and 1 base at J, with 10 bases in the middle. The chain's CDR3 is CASSERMGGTDTQYF. The CDR3 nucleotides read TGTGCCAGCAGTGAAAGGATGGGAGGCACAGATACGCAGTATTTT.

V is TRBV11-2 and J is TRBJ2-7; the match to TRBD1 covers 7 bases. The germline V gene encodes CDR1 SGHAT and CDR2 FQNNGV. The CDR3 has 13 residues. J was trimmed by 3 bases and V by 5 bases; bases with no gene match: 4. CDR3 DNA sequence: TGTGCCAGCAGCACAGGGGCGGACTACGAGCAGTACTTC. The encoded protein is CASSTGADYEQYF.

The sample holds many counts of this clonotype. This chain connects TRBV29-1 to TRBJ2-3; 11 bases agree with TRBD1. This CDR3 is built from 12 residues. The V and J ends lost 7 bases and 6 bases, in that order; junction bases with no gene match: 3. The germline gives CDR1 SQVTM, CDR2 ANQGSEA. The CDR3, as DNA: TGCAGCGCCGGACAGGGGGCCGATACGCAGTATTTT. Translating gives CSAGQGADTQYF.

This clonotype was seen more than once but under ten times. The chain couples TRBV10-3 to TRBJ2-3, with 8 bases aligning to TRBD2. The trim removed 3 bases at V and 2 bases at J, leaving 7 bases unmatched. This CDR3 spans 16 amino acids. Germline V gene sequence: CDR1 ENHRY, CDR2 SYGVKD. CDR3 nucleotide sequence: TGTGCCATCAGTGAAATCGGGGGGGCGGTCACAGATACGCAGTATTTT. Translated, it gives CAISEIGGAVTDTQYF.

The genes are TRBV6-1 and TRBJ1-1, with D unclear. The CDR3 totals 13 residues. V gave up 4 bases and J gave up 11 bases, with 17 bases separating them. Germline values: CDR1 MNHNS, CDR2 SASEGT. CDR3 coding DNA: TGTGCCAGCAGTGTATCAAAGACAAACATGGCTTTCTTT. Translating it yields CASSVSKTNMAFF.

This clonotype was counted many times. This chain connects TRBV7-2 to TRBJ2-5; perhaps TRBD1 as D (6 bases). The V and J ends lost 1 base and 1 base respectively, with 10 bases between them. The CDR3 spans 15 residues. Germline-derived CDR1 and CDR2 are SGHTA and FQGNSA. This CDR3 is CASSLVDRSQETQYF. The DNA for the CDR3 is TGTGCCAGCAGCTTAGTTGACAGGAGCCAAGAGACCCAGTACTTC.

Ten or more counts support this clonotype. At one of its ends the junction is not consistent with the germline gene, which may arise from a read error. DNA for the CDR3: TGTGCCAGCCGCTTCAAGGGAGGGGCCAACACTGAAGCTTTCTTT. This sequence encodes CASRFKGGANTEAFF. The chain couples TRBV5-6 to TRBJ1-1; D might be TRBD1 (5 bases). This CDR3 has 15 amino acids. CDR1 is SGHDT, CDR2 YYEEEE, per germline.

The V and J genes are TRBV12-3 or TRBV12-4 and TRBJ2-7, with 11 bases aligning to TRBD1. The CDR3 loop spans 14 amino acids. V was clipped by 6 bases and J by 4 bases; unmatched bases: 5. The chain's CDR3 is CASRDRGLGYEQYF. CDR3 DNA sequence: TGTGCCAGCAGGGACAGGGGGCTGGGGTACGAGCAGTACTTC.

This clonotype came up a few times. The junction differs from germline at one of its ends, possibly a read error. The chain joins TRBV19 to TRBJ1-1; TRBD1 is a possible D gene (5 bases). Germline lookup yields CDR1 LNHDA and CDR2 SQIVND (reference sequence). This CDR3 contains 14 residues. For the CDR3, the DNA is TGTGCCAGTAGTATCGGGGACGGGAACGCTGAAGCTTTCTTT. Its translation: CASSIGDGNAEAFF.

Ten or more counts support this clonotype. The gene calls are TRBV20-1 and TRBJ2-3; the D gene is possibly TRBD1 (5 bases). V was shortened by 4 bases and J by 1 base, with 12 bases between the two germline ends. The CDR3 covers 14 residues. Per the germline V gene, CDR1 is DFQATT and CDR2 is SNEGSKA (reference sequence). The CDR3 DNA sequence: TGCAGTGCTACTCCCGACAGCGGCACAGATACGCAGTATTTT. Protein product: CSATPDSGTDTQYF.

This clonotype was counted between two and nine times. The rearrangement joins TRBV14 to TRBJ2-7; D tentatively reads TRBD1 or TRBD2 (6 bases each). Germline CDR1 SGHDN, CDR2 FVKESK. The V end was cut by 6 bases, the J end by 4 bases, with 16 bases between. The length of the CDR3 is 14 residues. CDR3 in amino acids: CASRPSGAGYEQYF. In DNA, the CDR3 is TGTGCCAGCAGACCGTCAGGGGCGGGATACGAGCAGTACTTC.

The table lists this clonotype with many counts. The chain recombines TRBV6-5 with TRBJ1-2; D not certain. Trimming pared 0 bases from V and 2 bases from J, leaving 10 bases between. Germline V gene sequence: CDR1 MNHEY, CDR2 SVGAGI. The length of the CDR3 is 15 residues. The CDR3: CASSYSPRGNYGYTF. In nucleotides, the CDR3 is TGTGCCAGCAGTTACTCGCCGCGGGGAAACTATGGCTACACCTTC.

The genes are TRBV10-3 and TRBJ2-7; D is unclear. From germline, CDR1 is ENHRY and CDR2 SYGVKD. CDR3 length: 15 amino acids. V lost 2 bases and J 0 bases, leaving 11 bases between the germline ends. Here the CDR3 DNA reads TGTGCCATCAGTGAGCGTTACGGACGCTCCTACGAGCAGTACTTC. Encoded protein: CAISERYGRSYEQYF.

The chain carries TRBV12-3 or TRBV12-4 and TRBJ2-3; D call uncertain. The CDR3 totals 15 residues. Trimming stripped 4 bases from V and 2 bases from J, with 13 bases between. CDR3 amino acids: CASSSVASATDTQYF. The CDR3 coding sequence is TGTGCCAGCAGTTCAGTAGCCAGCGCCACAGATACGCAGTATTTT.

The CDR3 sequence is CATGQGETYGYTF. The CDR3 nucleotides read TGTGCCACAGGACAGGGGGAAACCTATGGCTACACCTTC. V and J are TRBV2 and TRBJ1-2, with 10 positions matching TRBD1. The CDR3 extends over 13 amino acids. V was clipped by 10 bases and J by 4 bases; unmatched bases: 6. Germline values: CDR1 SNHLY, CDR2 FYNNEI.

This clonotype occurred many times. The chain combines TRBV12-3 or TRBV12-4 with TRBJ2-7; 9 bases fit TRBD1. Trimming cost V 6 bases and J 3 bases; bases outside gene matches: 6. The CDR3 has 14 amino acids. The CDR3: CASSPGQGGYEQYF. In DNA, the CDR3 is TGTGCCAGCAGCCCGGGACAGGGAGGCTACGAGCAGTACTTC.

The chain links TRBV29-1 to TRBJ1-4; the match to TRBD1 covers 7 bases. The germline CDR1 and CDR2 sequences are SQVTM and ANQGSEA. CDR3 length equals 12 residues. Unmatched junction bases numbered 6, after V lost 7 bases and J lost 7 bases. The CDR3 reads CSATTGSEKLFF. DNA of the CDR3: TGCAGCGCGACGACAGGGAGTGAAAAACTGTTTTTT. The full variable domain, its missing parts supplied by reference TRBV29-1 and TRBJ1-4, is SAVISQKPSRDICQRGTSLTIQCQVDSQVTMMFWYRQQPGQSLTLIATANQGSEATYESGFVIDKFPISRPNLTFSTLTVSNMSPEDSSIYLCSATTGSEKLFFGSGTQLSVL.

The chain carries TRBV6-2 or TRBV6-3 and TRBJ1-3; 7 positions match TRBD1. Germline V gene data show CDR1 as MNHEY and CDR2 as SVGEGT. The CDR3 consists of 16 residues. The junction had 9 bases not matched to a gene; V was cut back by 6 bases and J by 1 base. The CDR3 nucleotides are TGTGCCAGCAGGACCGGGACAGTGGTTTCTGGAAACACCATATATTTT. Protein sequence: CASRTGTVVSGNTIYF.

The chain couples TRBV7-9 to TRBJ1-4, with TRBD1 matching over 11 bases. The trim removed 3 bases at V and 7 bases at J, leaving 10 bases unmatched. This CDR3 contains 17 residues. From germline, CDR1 is SEHNR and CDR2 FQNEAQ (reference sequence). The CDR3 sequence: CASSLGQGESNAEKLFF. CDR3 DNA sequence: TGTGCCAGCAGCTTGGGACAGGGGGAGAGCAATGCTGAAAAACTGTTTTTT.

This clonotype was counted only a few times. CDR3 loop: CASSYVPGRTQYF. The CDR3 coding sequence is TGTGCCAGCAGTTACGTACCAGGAAGAACGCAGTATTTT. V gene TRBV6-2 or TRBV6-3 combines with J gene TRBJ2-3; no clear D gene. V was pared by 2 bases and J by 9 bases, with 12 bases between. This CDR3 contains 13 residues. Germline-derived CDR1 and CDR2 are MNHEY and SVGEGT.

Regarding this clonotype: The CDR3 does not close with the conserved phenylalanine or tryptophan, likely indicating a read error. The limits of the CDR3 on the DNA are not certain, so only TCRdb's listed CDR3 is given. The chain is built from TRBV5-5 and TRBJ2-5; TRBD2 is the table's D call, not checked against the DNA. The CDR3 has 13 amino acids, counting both end residues. Germline CDR1 reads SGHKS; CDR2 reads YYEKEE (reference sequence). CDR3 protein: CASSFGLAGDLTA.

This clonotype was recorded many times. V is TRBV2 and J is TRBJ1-4, with 9 bases that match TRBD1. CDR1 and CDR2 (germline): SNHLY, FYNNEI. V gave up 5 bases and J gave up 6 bases; unmatched junction bases: 7. The CDR3 runs 15 residues. The CDR3 DNA reads TGTGCCAGCAGTTTAACACAGGGGGCGGATGAAAAACTGTTTTTT. Translation: CASSLTQGADEKLFF.

The genes are TRBV6-6 and TRBJ1-2; unclear D gene. Trimming cost V 0 bases and J 3 bases, with 11 bases left between them. The CDR3 runs 15 residues. Germline V CDR1 and CDR2: MNHNY, SVGAGI (reference sequence). For the CDR3, the DNA is TGTGCCAGCAGTTACTCAGAGGGTGTCGACTATGGCTACACCTTC. This translates into CASSYSEGVDYGYTF.

V usage is TRBV3-1 and J usage is TRBJ1-2; the match to TRBD1 covers 9 bases. The CDR3 has 15 residues. The V segment lost 2 bases and the J segment 5 bases; nucleotides outside the gene matches: 6. The germline V gene encodes CDR1 LGHDT and CDR2 YNNKEL (reference sequence). In DNA form, the CDR3 reads TGTGCCAGCAGCCAAAGGACAGGGGAGGCTTATGGCTACACCTTC. It is translated as CASSQRTGEAYGYTF.

This clonotype has a handful of counts. The chain couples TRBV6-6 to TRBJ2-1; 11 bases match TRBD2. Germline CDR1 reads MNHNY; CDR2 reads SVGAGI (reference sequence). CDR3 size: 19 residues. J was trimmed by 4 bases and V by 0 bases; bases with no gene match: 11. The CDR3 nucleotides read TGTGCCAGCAGTTACTCGAACGGGGAAACTAGCGGGGGATACAATGAGCAGTTCTTC. Its translation: CASSYSNGETSGGYNEQFF.

This clonotype has only a few counts. This chain connects TRBV29-1 to TRBJ2-3, with D possibly matching TRBD1 (5 bases). Trimming stripped 6 bases from V and 2 bases from J, with 12 bases between. The V gene's germline CDR1 is SQVTM and CDR2 ANQGSEA. The CDR3 spans 13 residues. The DNA for the CDR3 is TGCAGCGTGGGATGGGGCACCACAGATACGCAGTATTTT. It is translated as CSVGWGTTDTQYF.

The table lists this clonotype with many counts. The chain has TRBV7-2 and TRBJ1-2, with a tentative D call TRBD1 (5 bases). Deletions cut 6 bases from V and 1 base from J, with 21 bases between. Germline values: CDR1 SGHTA, CDR2 FQGNSA. This CDR3 contains 17 residues. CDR3 sequence (DNA): TGTGCCAGCAGTTTCTACAGGTCCGCCTATAGTAACTATGGCTACACCTTC. This codes for CASSFYRSAYSNYGYTF.

In its sample, this clonotype was seen a few times. The chain carries TRBV9 and TRBJ2-2, with 12 bases lining up with TRBD1. The germline V gene encodes CDR1 SGDLS and CDR2 YYNGEE. J was trimmed by 5 bases and V by 3 bases; bases with no gene match: 5. The CDR3 covers 16 residues. In DNA form, the CDR3 reads TGTGCCAGCAGCGCCCGGGACAGGGGGCGAACCGGGGAGCTGTTTTTT. This encodes CASSARDRGRTGELFF.

The gene calls are TRBV6-4 and TRBJ2-3; D is unclear. V was clipped by 4 bases and J by 6 bases, with 11 bases between them. The CDR3 length is 13 residues. CDR1 is MRHNA and CDR2 is SNTAGT in the germline V gene. The CDR3 DNA follows: TGTGCCAGCAGTGTAGAACTCGGGGATACGCAGTATTTT. Translation gives CASSVELGDTQYF.